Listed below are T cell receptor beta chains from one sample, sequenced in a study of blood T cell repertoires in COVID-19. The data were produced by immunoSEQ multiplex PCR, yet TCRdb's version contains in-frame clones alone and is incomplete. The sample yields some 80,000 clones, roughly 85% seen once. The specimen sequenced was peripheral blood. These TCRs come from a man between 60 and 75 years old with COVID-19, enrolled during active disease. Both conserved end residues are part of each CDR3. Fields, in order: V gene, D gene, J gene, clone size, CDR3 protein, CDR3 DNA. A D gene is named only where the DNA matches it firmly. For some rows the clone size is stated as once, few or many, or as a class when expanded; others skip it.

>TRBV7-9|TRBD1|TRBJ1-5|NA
CASSLVGDSSQPQHF
TGTGCCAGCAGCTTAGTAGGGGACAGCAGTCAGCCCCAGCATTTT
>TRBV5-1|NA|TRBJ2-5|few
CASSLAWGVQETQYF
TGCGCCAGCAGCTTGGCTTGGGGGGTCCAAGAGACCCAGTACTTC
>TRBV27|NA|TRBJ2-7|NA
CASSRNYYEQYF
TGTGCCAGCAGCCGCAACTACTACGAGCAGTACTTC
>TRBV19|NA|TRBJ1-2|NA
CASSLRTELDYGYTF
TGTGCCAGTAGTCTACGGACTGAGTTGGACTATGGCTACACCTTC
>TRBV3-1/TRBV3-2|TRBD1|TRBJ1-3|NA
CASSHPYRGAGNTIYF
TGTGCCAGCAGCCATCCCTACAGGGGAGCTGGAAACACCATATATTTT
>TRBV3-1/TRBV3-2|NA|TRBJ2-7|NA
CASSHGGGGRTEQYF
TGTGCCAGCAGCCATGGGGGGGGCGGGAGAACTGAGCAGTACTTC
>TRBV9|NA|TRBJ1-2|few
CASSVGGDYGYTF
TGTGCCAGCAGCGTAGGGGGGGACTATGGCTACACCTTC
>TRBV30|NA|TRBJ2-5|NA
CAGGGTDQETQYF
TGTGCCGGGGGGGGGACAGATCAAGAGACCCAGTACTTC
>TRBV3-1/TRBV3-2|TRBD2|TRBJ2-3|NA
CASGRGTSGGHTQYF
TGTGCCAGCGGCCGAGGGACTAGCGGGGGGCATACGCAGTATTTT
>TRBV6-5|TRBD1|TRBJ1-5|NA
CASSRDREGNQPQHF
TGTGCCAGCAGCCGCGACAGGGAGGGCAATCAGCCCCAGCATTTT
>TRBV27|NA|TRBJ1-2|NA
CASSRGYPYGYTF
TGTGCCAGCAGTCGAGGATACCCCTATGGCTACACCTTC
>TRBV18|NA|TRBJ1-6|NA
CASSPPSGGYNSPLHF
TGTGCCAGCTCACCACCCTCCGGGGGTTATAATTCACCCCTCCACTTT
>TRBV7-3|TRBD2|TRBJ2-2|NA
CASRRTSGDTGELFF
TGTGCCAGCAGGAGGACTAGCGGGGACACCGGGGAGCTGTTTTTT
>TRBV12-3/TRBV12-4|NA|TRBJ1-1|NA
CASSLDSFTEAFF
TGTGCCAGCAGTTTGGACAGTTTCACTGAAGCTTTCTTT
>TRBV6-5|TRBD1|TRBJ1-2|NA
CASSGQGGYTF
TGTGCCAGCAGCGGACAGGGAGGCTACACCTTC
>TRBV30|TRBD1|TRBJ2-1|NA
CAWRKGQGLDNEQFF
TGTGCCTGGAGGAAGGGACAGGGTTTGGACAATGAGCAGTTCTTC
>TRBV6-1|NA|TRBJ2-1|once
CASSETPRTNNEQFF
TGTGCCAGCAGTGAAACCCCCCGGACTAACAATGAGCAGTTCTTC
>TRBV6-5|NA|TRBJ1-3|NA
CASSGQGNTIYF
TGTGCCAGCAGCGGACAGGGAAACACCATATATTTT
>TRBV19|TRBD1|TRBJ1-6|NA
CASSPRTGGVSPLHF
TGTGCCAGTAGTCCGCGGACAGGGGGCGTTTCACCCCTCCACTTT
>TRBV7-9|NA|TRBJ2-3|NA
CASSFREGTDTQYF
TGTGCCAGCAGCTTCCGCGAGGGCACAGATACGCAGTATTTT
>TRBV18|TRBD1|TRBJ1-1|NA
CASSPGQGNTEAFF
TGTGCCAGCTCACCAGGACAGGGAAACACTGAAGCTTTCTTT
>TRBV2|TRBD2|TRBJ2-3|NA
CASSWTSGSTDTQYF
TGTGCCAGCAGTTGGACTAGCGGGAGCACAGATACGCAGTATTTT
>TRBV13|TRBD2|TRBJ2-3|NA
CASSFDGLAGLTDTQYF
TGTGCCAGCAGCTTCGACGGACTAGCGGGTCTCACAGATACGCAGTATTTT
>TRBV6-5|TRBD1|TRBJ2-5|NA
CASRMDRVGKTQYF
TGTGCCAGCAGGATGGACAGGGTAGGAAAGACCCAGTACTTC
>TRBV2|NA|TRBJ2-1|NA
CASSEVSGARNEQFF
TGTGCCAGCAGTGAAGTGTCAGGGGCTCGGAATGAGCAGTTCTTC
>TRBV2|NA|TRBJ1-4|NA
CASTTGVYEKLFF
TGTGCCAGCACAACAGGTGTTTATGAAAAACTGTTTTTT
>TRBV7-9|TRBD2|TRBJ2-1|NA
CASSRLGLAGVSEQFF
TGTGCCAGCAGCCGACTCGGACTAGCGGGAGTTAGTGAGCAGTTCTTC
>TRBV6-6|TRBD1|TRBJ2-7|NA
CASSWGQGDSEQYF
TGTGCCAGCAGTTGGGGACAGGGGGACAGCGAGCAGTACTTC
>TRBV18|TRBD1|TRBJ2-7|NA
CASSPGQATYEQYF
TGTGCCAGCTCACCAGGACAGGCCACCTACGAGCAGTACTTC
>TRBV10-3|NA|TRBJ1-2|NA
CAISEGPGTDYGYTF
TGTGCCATCAGTGAAGGTCCCGGGACTGACTATGGCTACACCTTC
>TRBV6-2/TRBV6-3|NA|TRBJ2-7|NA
CASSPGTFYEQYF
TGTGCCAGCAGCCCCGGGACATTCTACGAGCAGTACTTC
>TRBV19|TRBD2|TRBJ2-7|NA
CASSSQRGDEQYF
TGTGCCAGCTCCTCACAGCGGGGGGACGAGCAGTACTTC
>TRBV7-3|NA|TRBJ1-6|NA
CASSLLGQANSPLHF
TGTGCCAGCAGCTTATTGGGGCAGGCTAATTCACCCCTCCACTTT
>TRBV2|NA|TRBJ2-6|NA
CASRAGSGANVLTF
TGTGCCAGTAGGGCGGGATCTGGGGCCAACGTCCTGACTTTC
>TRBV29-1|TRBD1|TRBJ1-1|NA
CSYRQGVEAFF
TGCAGCTACCGCCAGGGGGTAGAAGCTTTCTTT
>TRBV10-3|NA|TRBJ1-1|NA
CAISVGGGNTEAFF
TGTGCCATCAGTGTAGGGGGTGGGAACACTGAAGCTTTCTTT
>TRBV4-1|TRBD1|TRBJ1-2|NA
CASSLNTGTGFYGYTF
TGCGCCAGCAGCCTCAATACCGGGACAGGGTTTTATGGCTACACCTTC
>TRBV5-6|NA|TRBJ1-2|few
CASSLSAITKTRGYTF
TGTGCCAGCAGCTTGTCGGCCATAACTAAAACTCGGGGCTACACCTTC
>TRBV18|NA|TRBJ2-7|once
CASSPGGAIRYAQYF
TGTGCCAGCTCACCAGGGGGCGCGATCCGATATGCGCAGTACTTC
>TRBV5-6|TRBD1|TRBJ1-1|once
CASSLTGEWTEAFF
TGTGCCAGCAGCTTGACAGGGGAGTGGACTGAAGCTTTCTTT
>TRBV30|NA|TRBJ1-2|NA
CAWSVSGVLPDIHGYTF
TGTGCCTGGAGTGTATCTGGGGTTTTACCGGACATCCACGGCTACACCTTC
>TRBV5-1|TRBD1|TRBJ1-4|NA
CASSLQGIMGEKLFF
TGCGCCAGCAGCTTACAGGGGATAATGGGTGAAAAACTGTTTTTT
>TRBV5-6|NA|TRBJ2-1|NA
CASSFDILGDNEQFF
TGTGCCAGCAGCTTCGACATCTTAGGGGACAATGAGCAGTTCTTC
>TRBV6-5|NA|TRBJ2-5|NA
CASSQGGVETQYF
TGTGCCAGCAGCCAAGGGGGGGTAGAGACCCAGTACTTC
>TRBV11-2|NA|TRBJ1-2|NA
CASSLIPGIDGYTF
TGTGCCAGCAGCCTTATACCAGGGATCGATGGCTACACCTTC
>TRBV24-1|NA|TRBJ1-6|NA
CATSDSSSYNSPLHF
TGTGCCACCAGTGATTCGAGCTCCTATAATTCACCCCTCCACTTT
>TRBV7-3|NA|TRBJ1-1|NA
CASSPGGGGVNTEAFF
TGTGCCAGCAGCCCGGGCGGGGGCGGGGTGAACACTGAAGCTTTCTTT
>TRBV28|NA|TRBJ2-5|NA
CASSLPRTRYQETQYF
TGTGCCAGCAGTTTACCCAGGACTCGGTACCAAGAGACCCAGTACTTC
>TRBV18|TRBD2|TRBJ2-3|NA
CASSPPASGGSNNGGAQYF
TGTGCCAGCTCACCCCCAGCTAGCGGGGGCTCCAATAACGGCGGGGCGCAGTATTTT
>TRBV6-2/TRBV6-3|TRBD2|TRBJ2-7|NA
CASSFSTSGSSAQYF
TGTGCCAGCAGTTTCTCGACTAGCGGGAGTTCGGCGCAGTACTTC
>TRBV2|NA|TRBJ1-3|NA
CASSDFHFSGNTIYF
TGTGCCAGCAGTGACTTCCACTTCTCTGGAAACACCATATATTTT